The 24 T cell receptor beta chains reported below all come from one sample, sequenced in a study of blood T cell repertoires in COVID-19. Generated by immunoSEQ multiplex PCR, the TCRdb table keeps only in-frame clones and is missing some. This table holds about 180,000 clones, almost 80% found once. Sequencing used peripheral blood. The origin of the receptors is a woman in her 70s with acute or convalescent COVID-19.

V usage is TRBV2 and J usage is TRBJ2-7, with D unresolved. The germline V and J ends were trimmed by 3 bases and 6 bases, with 21 bases remaining between them. Germline CDR1 is SNHLY and CDR2 is FYNNEI. The CDR3 totals 16 residues. CDR3 nucleotides: TGTGCCAGCAGTGACAACGAGTTTGTCACGCCCTTCGAGCAGTACTTC. Encoded protein: CASSDNEFVTPFEQYF.

CDR3 sequence: CASSFGDGQGVHNEQFF. The CDR3 nucleotides read TGCGCCAGCAGCTTTGGTGATGGACAGGGTGTTCACAATGAGCAGTTCTTC. The genes are TRBV5-1 and TRBJ2-1, with 8 bases matching TRBD1. Germline V CDR1 and CDR2: SGHRS, YFSETQ. V gave up 2 bases and J gave up 5 bases; unmatched junction bases: 12. The CDR3 runs 17 residues.

CDR3 residues: CASSPLAGGSYNEQFF. The CDR3 DNA reads as TGTGCCAGCAGCCCGCTGGCCGGCGGTTCCTACAATGAGCAGTTCTTC. The gene calls are TRBV14 and TRBJ2-1; no clear D gene. The V end was cut by 4 bases, the J end by 1 base, with 14 bases between. CDR3 length: 16 amino acids. The V gene's germline CDR1 is SGHDN and CDR2 FVKESK.

The V gene is TRBV7-9, the J gene TRBJ2-5, with TRBD2 identical over 7 bases. The CDR3 spans 15 residues. J was trimmed by 4 bases and V by 5 bases; bases with no gene match: 10. From germline, CDR1 is SEHNR and CDR2 FQNEAQ (reference sequence). The CDR3 DNA reads as TGTGCCAGCAGCCGGGGACGTAGCGGGCTAGAGACCCAGTACTTC. Its translation is CASSRGRSGLETQYF.

The chain carries TRBV19 and TRBJ2-3; TRBD1 matches at 12 bases. Germline CDR1 LNHDA, CDR2 SQIVND (reference sequence). The V gene end was trimmed by 6 bases and the J gene end by 6 bases; junction bases not matched to a gene: 13. The CDR3 loop spans 17 amino acids. The CDR3 DNA is TGTGCCAGTAGCCACGGGGACAGGGGGCGCGAATCCGATACGCAGTATTTT. It is translated as CASSHGDRGRESDTQYF. Filled out from reference TRBV19 and TRBJ2-3, the complete variable domain reads DGGITQSPKYLFRKEGQNVTLSCEQNLNHDAMYWYRQDPGQGLRLIYYSQIVNDFQKGDIAEGYSVSREKKESFPLTVTSAQKNPTAFYLCASSHGDRGRESDTQYFGPGTRLTVL.

This clone appeared once. J is TRBJ2-5 and V is TRBV14, with TRBD2 as a possible D gene (6 bases). The V end was cut by 1 base, the J end by 3 bases, with 18 bases between. The CDR3 covers 17 residues. Looked up from germline, CDR1 is SGHDN and CDR2 is FVKESK. The CDR3 protein is CASSQGLYGRGEETQYF. The CDR3 bases are TGTGCCAGCAGCCAAGGTTTATACGGGAGAGGTGAAGAGACCCAGTACTTC.

This chain joins TRBV7-2 and TRBJ2-7; D is possibly TRBD1 (6 bases). The CDR3 consists of 14 residues. Between the trimmed V and J ends, which lost 1 base and 5 bases, there was a span of 12 bases. The germline gives CDR1 SGHTA, CDR2 FQGNSA. CDR3 in DNA: TGTGCCAGCAGCTTAGTCACAGGGATCCACGAGCAGTACTTC. This sequence encodes CASSLVTGIHEQYF.

This chain links TRBV6-1 with TRBJ2-7; 7 bases match TRBD2. CDR1 is MNHNS and CDR2 is SASEGT in the germline V gene. This CDR3 is 16 amino acids long. V was pared by 2 bases and J by 5 bases, with 12 bases of the junction left unmatched. CDR3 in amino acids: CASSESLMGGSNEQYF. The CDR3 nucleotides read TGTGCCAGCAGTGAAAGTTTGATGGGCGGGAGTAACGAGCAGTACTTC.

This chain connects TRBV7-9 to TRBJ1-1; possibly TRBD1 for D (5 bases). There are 13 residues in the CDR3. Trimming took off 11 bases at V and 4 bases at J, with 17 bases between the two ends. Per germline, CDR1 SEHNR and CDR2 FQNEAQ (reference sequence). The CDR3 DNA reads TGTGCCTCAGGGTTGTCGTCACGCACTGAAGCTTTCTTT. Amino acid sequence: CASGLSSRTEAFF.

The rearrangement joins TRBV29-1 to TRBJ1-4; D not certain. Looked up from germline, CDR1 is SQVTM and CDR2 is ANQGSEA. The V end was cut by 4 bases, the J end by 4 bases, with 4 bases between. The CDR3 runs to 11 residues. The CDR3 DNA reads TGCAGCGTTGGCAGTAATGAAAAACTGTTTTTT. Amino acid sequence: CSVGSNEKLFF.

The chain uses TRBV7-8 and TRBJ2-3; 8 bases align to TRBD2. CDR3 length: 15 amino acids. Unmatched junction bases numbered 4, after V lost 5 bases and J lost 0 bases. CDR1 and CDR2 (germline): SGHVS, FQNEAQ. In DNA form, the CDR3 reads TGTGCCAGCAGCCTTGCTAGCGGGAGCACAGATACGCAGTATTTT. Translated: CASSLASGSTDTQYF.

This clone showed up just a few times. The rearrangement links TRBV5-1 to TRBJ2-1; TRBD2 matches 15 bases. V shed 3 bases and J 7 bases; nucleotides not matched to a gene: 5. The germline V gene has CDR1 SGHRS and CDR2 YFSETQ. The CDR3 sequence is 16 residues long. CDR3 amino acids: CASSSRTSGGENEQFF. The CDR3 DNA reads as TGCGCCAGCAGCTCAAGGACTAGCGGGGGGGAAAATGAGCAGTTCTTC.

This chain links TRBV5-1 with TRBJ2-7, with D possibly TRBD2 on 5 matching bases. The CDR3 has 15 residues. Trimming cost V 0 bases and J 0 bases, with 10 bases left between them. The germline CDR1 and CDR2 sequences are SGHRS and YFSETQ. The CDR3 loop is CASSLVVSDSYEQYF. The DNA for the CDR3 is TGCGCCAGCAGCTTGGTGGTTAGCGACTCCTACGAGCAGTACTTC.

This chain links TRBV7-9 with TRBJ2-6, with TRBD1 matching over 8 bases. The V and J ends lost 2 bases and 4 bases, in that order; junction bases with no gene match: 7. This CDR3 has 17 amino acids. Germline CDR1 is SEHNR and CDR2 is FQNEAQ (reference sequence). The CDR3 protein is CASSLRPDRAGANVLTF. CDR3 bases: TGTGCCAGCAGCTTACGACCGGACAGGGCCGGGGCCAACGTCCTGACTTTC.

The gene calls are TRBV4-2 and TRBJ2-5; 10 bases map to TRBD2. V was pared by 0 bases and J by 3 bases, with 10 bases of the junction left unmatched. This CDR3 spans 18 amino acids. Germline-derived CDR1 and CDR2 are LGHNA and YNFKEQ. The CDR3 reads CASSQDWIAGGGEETQYF. The DNA for the CDR3 is TGTGCCAGCAGCCAAGATTGGATAGCGGGAGGAGGAGAAGAGACCCAGTACTTC.

The gene calls are TRBV24-1 and TRBJ2-1; TRBD2 is a possible D gene (5 bases). This CDR3 has 15 amino acids. Trimming pared 3 bases from V and 0 bases from J, leaving 8 bases between. Germline V gene data show CDR1 as KGHDR and CDR2 as SFDVKD. The CDR3: CATSDTGVSYNEQFF. CDR3 bases: TGTGCCACCAGTGATACCGGGGTCTCCTACAATGAGCAGTTCTTC.

V gene TRBV5-1 combines with J gene TRBJ2-3; D is unresolved. With 0 bases removed from V and 2 bases from J, the gap between germline ends came to 7 bases. The CDR3 is 14 residues long. Germline-derived CDR1 and CDR2 are SGHRS and YFSETQ. The CDR3 loop reads CASSLGQDTDTQYF. CDR3 nucleotide sequence: TGCGCCAGCAGCTTGGGCCAGGACACAGATACGCAGTATTTT.

The chain carries TRBV15 and TRBJ2-2, with D possibly being TRBD1 (6 bases). The CDR3 extends over 16 amino acids. The germline CDR1 and CDR2 sequences are LNHNV and YYDKDF (reference sequence). V lost 0 bases and J 1 base, leaving 9 bases between the germline ends. In nucleotides, the CDR3 is TGTGCCACCAGCAGAGATCAGGGACAGAACACCGGGGAGCTGTTTTTT. This gives the protein CATSRDQGQNTGELFF.

This clone was seen a handful of times. The chain joins TRBV7-2 to TRBJ2-1, with TRBD2 matching 12 bases. The germline V gene has CDR1 SGHTA and CDR2 FQGNSA. This CDR3 is 15 amino acids long. The V and J ends lost 3 bases and 8 bases, in that order; junction bases with no gene match: 5. The DNA of the CDR3 is TGTGCCAGCAGCTTCCTAGCGGGAGGGCCGCATGAGCAGTTCTTC. This sequence encodes CASSFLAGGPHEQFF.

The rearrangement uses TRBV5-4 and TRBJ2-3; 7 bases are a match to TRBD1. J lost 4 bases, V lost 4 bases, and 6 bases had no gene match. Germline assignment: CDR1 SGHNT and CDR2 YYREEE (reference sequence). The CDR3 extends over 14 amino acids. CDR3 protein: CASSPRGRADTQYF. In nucleotides, the CDR3 is TGTGCCAGCAGCCCCAGGGGGAGAGCAGATACGCAGTATTTT.

This clone was detected only a few times. The V gene is TRBV10-3, the J gene TRBJ1-1, with 9 positions matching TRBD1. Per the germline V gene, CDR1 is ENHRY and CDR2 is SYGVKD. V trimming: 0 bases; J trimming: 6 bases; junction bases outside the gene matches: 8. CDR3 length equals 16 residues. The CDR3 DNA follows: TGTGCCATCAGTGAGTCGCCGACAGGGGGGTCGGCTGAAGCTTTCTTT. Protein: CAISESPTGGSAEAFF.

The J gene is TRBJ2-7, the V gene TRBV4-2, with TRBD1 matching 9 bases. This CDR3 contains 15 residues. Germline V lookup: CDR1 LGHNA, CDR2 YNFKEQ. Trimming at V came to 0 bases and at J to 3 bases, leaving 3 bases not matched to a gene. The CDR3 is CASSQDGGQGYEQYF. DNA for the CDR3: TGTGCCAGCAGCCAAGATGGGGGACAGGGCTACGAGCAGTACTTC.

The gene calls are TRBV7-2 and TRBJ2-1; D unclear. The CDR3 consists of 12 residues. The germline V and J ends were trimmed by 5 bases and 8 bases, with 10 bases remaining between them. Germline V gives CDR1 SGHTA, CDR2 FQGNSA. The CDR3 DNA is TGTGCCAGCAGCCTCCTTGGGCATGAGCAGTTCTTC. Amino acid sequence: CASSLLGHEQFF.

The chain is built from TRBV28 and TRBJ1-2; no firm D call. The germline V gene encodes CDR1 MDHEN and CDR2 SYDVKM. V was shortened by 2 bases and J by 5 bases, with 12 bases between the two germline ends. The CDR3 totals 14 residues. The CDR3 protein is CASSLEGPQYGYTF. The CDR3, as DNA: TGTGCCAGCAGTTTAGAGGGTCCTCAATATGGCTACACCTTC.